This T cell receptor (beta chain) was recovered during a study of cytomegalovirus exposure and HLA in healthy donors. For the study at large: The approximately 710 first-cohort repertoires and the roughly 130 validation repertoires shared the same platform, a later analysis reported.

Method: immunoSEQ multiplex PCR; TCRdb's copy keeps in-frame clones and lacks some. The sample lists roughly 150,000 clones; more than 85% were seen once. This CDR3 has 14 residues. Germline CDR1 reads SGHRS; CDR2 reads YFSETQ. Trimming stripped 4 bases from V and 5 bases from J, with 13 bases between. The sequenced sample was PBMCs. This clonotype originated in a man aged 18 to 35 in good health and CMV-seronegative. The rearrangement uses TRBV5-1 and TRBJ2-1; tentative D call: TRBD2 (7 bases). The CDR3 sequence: CASSEGGPDNEQFF. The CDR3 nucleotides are TGCGCCAGCAGCGAGGGGGGGCCAGACAATGAGCAGTTCTTC. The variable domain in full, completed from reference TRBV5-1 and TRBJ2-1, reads KAGVTQTPRYLIKTRGQQVTLSCSPISGHRSVSWYQQTPGQGLQFLFEYFSETQRNKGNFPGRFSGRQFSNSRSEMNVSTLELGDSALYLCASSEGGPDNEQFFGPGTRLTVL.